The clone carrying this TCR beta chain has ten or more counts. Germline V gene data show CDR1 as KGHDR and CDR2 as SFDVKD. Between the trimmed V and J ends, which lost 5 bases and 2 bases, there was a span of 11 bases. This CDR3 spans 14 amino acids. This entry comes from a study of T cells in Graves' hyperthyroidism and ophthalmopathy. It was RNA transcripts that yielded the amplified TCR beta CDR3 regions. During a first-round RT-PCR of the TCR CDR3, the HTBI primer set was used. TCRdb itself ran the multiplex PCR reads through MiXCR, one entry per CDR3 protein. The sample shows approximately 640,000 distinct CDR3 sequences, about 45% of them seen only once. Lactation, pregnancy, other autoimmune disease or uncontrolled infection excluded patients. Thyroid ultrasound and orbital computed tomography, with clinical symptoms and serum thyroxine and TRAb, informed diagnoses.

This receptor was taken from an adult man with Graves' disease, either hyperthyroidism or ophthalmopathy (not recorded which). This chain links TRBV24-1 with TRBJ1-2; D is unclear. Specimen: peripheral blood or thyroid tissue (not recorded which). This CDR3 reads CATSAVTENYGYTF. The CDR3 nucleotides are TGTGCCACCAGTGCCGTGACCGAGAACTATGGCTACACCTTC.